This paragraph covers one T cell receptor beta chain sequence. The antigen is not known. The sample is drawn from a study of B cell selection in AIRE deficiency. Overall study findings and caveats: Shared Treg sequences had shorter CDR3s, biased toward rearrangements with few non-templated insertions.

The CDR3 runs to 15 residues. CDR1 SGDLS and CDR2 YYNGEE come from the germline V gene. V was trimmed by 3 bases and J by 1 base, leaving 10 bases between them. Method: immunoSEQ multiplex PCR; TCRdb's copy keeps in-frame clones and lacks some. The table lists about 24,000 clones, approximately 96% of them singletons. CD4+CD127+ cells were sorted as the conventional CD4 T cells. Unrelated healthy donors provided the controls. This rearrangement joins TRBV9 to TRBJ2-2; perhaps TRBD1 as D (6 bases). The clonotype was recovered from a human donor in good health. Material: CD4+CD127+ conventional T cells sorted from PBMCs. CDR3 residues: CASSARGGNTGELFF. In DNA form, the CDR3 reads TGTGCCAGCAGCGCCCGAGGGGGGAACACCGGGGAGCTGTTTTTT.